Each of the 11 T cell receptor beta chains below was sequenced from the same sample in a study of shared clonotypes between healthy human individuals. Repertoires were generated with immunoSEQ multiplex PCR, while TCRdb's copy carries only in-frame clones and drops some. In the table there are some 550,000 clones, 95% to 98% of which are singletons. The material sequenced was naive CD4+ T cells sorted from blood. Specified subset: CD45RA+ positively selected. The receptors come from a woman aged 25 to 39 in good health.

The chain is built from TRBV18 and TRBJ2-5, with 8 nucleotides matching TRBD2. Germline CDR1 KGHSH, CDR2 LQKENI. The CDR3 runs to 15 residues. V lost 2 bases and J lost 2; bases outside the gene matches: 4. The CDR3 bases are TGTGCCAGCTCACCAACCCTAGCGGGTCAAGAGACCCAGTACTTC. Protein sequence: CASSPTLAGQETQYF.

The chain couples TRBV11-1 to TRBJ2-1; D remains ambiguous. CDR1 is SGHAT, CDR2 FQDESV, per germline (reference sequence). V shed 0 bases and J shed 0 bases, with 3 bases lying between them. CDR3 length: 14 residues. The CDR3 DNA sequence: TGTGCCAGCAGCTTAGCCGCCTCCTACAATGAGCAGTTCTTC. Amino acids: CASSLAASYNEQFF.

The genes are TRBV5-4 and TRBJ1-2, with D unclear. Germline lookup yields CDR1 SGHNT and CDR2 YYREEE (reference sequence). The CDR3 sequence is 14 residues long. V lost 2 bases and J lost 1, with 9 bases in between. CDR3 in amino acids: CASSFPPGNYGYTF. The DNA for the CDR3 is TGTGCCAGCAGCTTTCCCCCCGGTAACTATGGCTACACCTTC.

J is TRBJ1-2 and V is TRBV5-1; D gene ambiguous. Germline assignment: CDR1 SGHRS and CDR2 YFSETQ. The V end lost 1 base, the J end lost 4 bases, and 14 bases lay between the germline ends. This CDR3 has 15 amino acids. The CDR3 DNA is TGCGCCAGCAGCTTGAACGCGGCAGCCTCCTATGGCTACACCTTC. It codes for CASSLNAAASYGYTF.

This clone has just one count. The chain employs TRBV28 and TRBJ2-5; perhaps TRBD2 as D (6 bases). This CDR3 has 15 amino acids. The ends were cut back, 6 bases at V and 5 bases at J, with 19 bases in the middle. From germline, CDR1 is MDHEN and CDR2 SYDVKM. The CDR3 loop is CASSSGGRLRETQYF. The CDR3 nucleotides read TGTGCCAGCAGCTCTGGGGGGAGGTTACGTGAGACCCAGTACTTC.

This chain uses TRBV27 with TRBJ1-5; 10 nucleotides align to TRBD1. Germline lookup yields CDR1 MNHEY and CDR2 SMNVEV (reference sequence). Trimming cost V 5 bases and J 2 bases; bases outside gene matches: 6. The CDR3 extends over 16 amino acids. The CDR3 here is CASSGQGVLGNQPQHF. CDR3 bases: TGTGCCAGCAGTGGACAGGGGGTTCTTGGCAATCAGCCCCAGCATTTT.

This chain uses TRBV5-1 with TRBJ2-7, with 7 bases lining up with TRBD1. The CDR3 has 15 residues. V shed 3 bases, J shed 3 bases, and the junction held 9 bases outside the gene matches. Germline V gives CDR1 SGHRS, CDR2 YFSETQ. CDR3 protein: CASSSTGTARYEQYF. CDR3 nucleotide sequence: TGCGCCAGCAGCTCAACCGGGACAGCCCGCTACGAGCAGTACTTC.

This chain links TRBV5-5 with TRBJ2-1; D call uncertain. The CDR3 totals 15 residues. Germline CDR1 SGHKS, CDR2 YYEKEE (reference sequence). V was clipped by 5 bases and J by 1 base, with 13 bases between them. As DNA, the CDR3 is TGTGCCAGCAGGTACCGCGGTGATTCCTACAATGAGCAGTTCTTC. This gives the protein CASRYRGDSYNEQFF.

This chain links TRBV9 with TRBJ2-7; D may be TRBD1 or TRBD2 (5 bases each). Germline CDR1 reads SGDLS; CDR2 reads YYNGEE. V was pared by 0 bases and J by 6 bases, with 10 bases between. This CDR3 spans 13 amino acids. The CDR3 DNA follows: TGTGCCAGCAGCGTAGTTGGGGGTAGCGAGCAGTACTTC. As protein: CASSVVGGSEQYF.

The V gene is TRBV28, the J gene TRBJ2-1, with 8 bases fitting TRBD2. There are 15 residues in the CDR3. Germline V gene lookup returns CDR1 MDHEN and CDR2 SYDVKM. After removal of 3 bases from V and 7 bases from J, the junction contained 8 bases not matched to a gene. The CDR3 DNA sequence: TGTGCCAGCAGTTTGGTTATGGCTAGCGGGAATGAGCAGTTCTTC. Amino acids: CASSLVMASGNEQFF. The variable domain in full, completed from reference TRBV28 and TRBJ2-1, reads DVKVTQSSRYLVKRTGEKVFLECVQDMDHENMFWYRQDPGLGLRLIYFSYDVKMKEKGDIPEGYSVSREKKERFSLILESASTNQTSMYLCASSLVMASGNEQFFGPGTRLTVL.

The chain combines TRBV6-5 with TRBJ2-5, with D perhaps TRBD2 (5 bases). V lost 5 bases, J lost 5 bases, and 18 bases lay in between. CDR1 MNHEY and CDR2 SVGAGI come from the germline V gene. The CDR3 has 15 residues. CDR3: CASSLLEGFRETQYF. The CDR3 DNA sequence: TGTGCCAGCAGTCTTCTCGAGGGCTTCCGCGAGACCCAGTACTTC.